This T cell receptor beta chain was profiled in a study of identical twins (dated by TCRdb to 2015 to 2016). Notes on the research overall: To test whether fetal clonotypes persist, this study deep-sequenced TCR alpha and beta repertoires from monozygotic twins, from unrelated adults of various ages, and from cord blood. Replicate twin experiments were performed at different times using different library preparation protocols to rule out contamination.

Here is what the overall study found, with its caveats: Zero-insertion analyses could be partly confounded by invariant T cells such as MAIT and iNKT, although diverse VJ usage argued against such confounding for most clonotypes. The excess sharing between twins in beta out-of-frame sequences was weaker because fewer shared sequences reduced the signal-to-noise ratio. Out-of-frame TCR alpha sharing in monozygotic twins was systematically underestimated by recombination models, whereas sharing between unrelated individuals was in agreement with the recombination models. Abundant cord blood beta clonotypes carried fewer insertions; young adult naive repertoires showed a weaker similar trend, while memory repertoires showed none. Compared with coincidental sharing between unrelated individuals, out-of-frame TCR alpha sequences shared between twins showed an excess of sequences with low generation probability. Conclusions relied on cross-sectional statistical analysis, since the same donors could not be followed over many years.

V is pruned by 3 bases and J by 2 bases, leaving 5 bases of the junction without a gene match. The germline V gene specifies WSHSY as CDR1 and SAAADI as CDR2. The CDR3 spans 15 residues, from the cysteine through the phenylalanine. Of the read, only the CDR3 DNA is kept; its 45 bases are in frame from base 1. Comments on this clonotype: The antigen this receptor binds is unknown. Qualities for individual bases were not recorded, and no much larger clone is one base off.

Every donor in the study was a healthy Caucasian. The twin cohort comprised three pairs of female monozygotic twins, all aged roughly 18 to 30 years. Positive isolation kits from Invitrogen were used to isolate the CD4+ and CD8+ T cell populations. Receptor amplification or capture employed 5' RACE. The sequencer listed for this sample is Illumina HiSeq 2000. A universal primer binding site was introduced by template switching, and a unique molecular identifier was present in the final cDNA, enabling accurate counting of TCR cDNA molecules. First-strand cDNA for TCR alpha and beta chains was synthesized from specific primers in the conserved constant-segment region. To control for contamination, every cDNA library carried two barcodes: a SMART-Mk sample barcode plus Illumina barcodes. TruSeq adapter sequences and Illumina sample barcodes were added in two successive PCR steps. The Illumina HiSeq platform was used with custom primers to sequence TCR alpha and beta cDNA libraries. Processing in the source paper ran as follows. Raw reads were processed with MiGEC to extract unique molecular identifiers, and MiXCR was used to determine CDR3 positions. For each individual, recombination models were inferred using an EM algorithm with the repgenHMM and IGoR tools. The tcR package in R was used for shared clonotype analysis, with sharing normalized by the product of cloneset sizes. To study raw recombination free of thymic and clonal selection effects, out-of-frame nonproductive sequences were analyzed. TCRdb reprocessing: public reads trimmed at Q25 with fastp, clones called with MiXCR, in-frame beta chains kept. Every entry covers one CDR3 protein and lists the most common genes and DNA from its rows. TCRdb assigned the V and J calls; the authors' analysis was not used. This sample is represented by some 440,000 distinct CDR3 sequences; around 24% of them were singletons. The ten largest clones take up about 2.9% of the sample.

These data were likewise used in another study, on T cells expressing NK-cell markers. As that second study puts it: About 8 donors provided sorted CD3+CD56+NKG2C+, CD3+CD56+NKG2C- and CD3+CD56-NKG2C+ T-cell subsets, whose TCR beta-chain repertoires were profiled. Among the eight sequenced donors, seven were HCMV-seropositive and one was HCMV-seronegative. In several experiments an anti-gammadeltaTCR antibody was added to restrict sorting to alphabetaTCR-expressing T cells. In several donors, the dominant CD3+CD56+NKG2C+ clonotypes were found to rank among the top 10 CD8+ clonotypes and to make up about 1.0-7.5% of CD8+ T cells. Those dominant clonotypes were again the most abundant among CD3+CD56-NKG2C+ cells in a handful of donors, at roughly 28.3-65%. Whether the expanded NKG2C-expressing T cell clones were specific for HCMV antigens was left unclear. The study sequenced eight donors, all healthy volunteers chosen at random: three men and five women. HCMV-specific IgG was detected in serum with a commercial ELISA kit to determine HCMV serostatus. Reads were demultiplexed and grouped by UMI with MIGEC, and clonotypes were assembled and quantified with MiTCR. To exclude erroneous sequences, any TCR cDNA sequence not supported by at least two reads was discarded. The tcR package was used for downstream repertoire analysis, and clonotypes were matched between fractions using CDR3 nucleotide sequence together with V segment. VDJmatch was used to annotate antigen specificity against VDJdb, with one amino acid substitution in CDR3 permitted.

The chain links TRBV10-2 with TRBJ2-7, and 9 bases in between align with TRBD1. The sample comprised CD4+ T cells sorted from blood. This receptor was obtained from a woman aged 18-35 years in good health. Here is the DNA: TGCGCCAGCAGTGATCAAGGGACAGGGACCTACGAGCAGTACTTC. It is translated as CASSDQGTGTYEQYF.